Listed below are T cell receptor beta chains from one sample, sequenced in a study of cytomegalovirus exposure and HLA in healthy donors. Measured with immunoSEQ multiplex PCR; TCRdb has only the in-frame clones, and not every one. The sample holds approximately 71,000 clones, 94% seen once. The sequencing sample was made of PBMCs. The receptors stem from a woman between 18 and 29 years old in good health and CMV-seronegative. CDR3s include the opening cysteine and the closing phenylalanine or tryptophan. The order of the fields is D gene, CDR3 length, clone size, J gene, V gene, CDR3 protein, CDR3 DNA. The D gene is left open where the match is weak. Some rows have no size entry. The others give once, few or many, or a class for an expanded clone.

D gene: NA
CDR3 length: 16
clone size: NA
J gene: TRBJ2-2
V gene: TRBV6-5
CDR3 protein: CASSYSPGANTGELFF
CDR3 DNA: TGTGCCAGCAGTTACAGTCCAGGGGCGAACACCGGGGAGCTGTTTTTT

D gene: TRBD1
CDR3 length: 13
clone size: NA
J gene: TRBJ1-1
V gene: TRBV5-4
CDR3 protein: CASSWTGGSEAFF
CDR3 DNA: TGTGCCAGCAGCTGGACAGGGGGCAGTGAAGCTTTCTTT

D gene: NA
CDR3 length: 15
clone size: NA
J gene: TRBJ2-2
V gene: TRBV7-6
CDR3 protein: CASSLAISGAGELFF
CDR3 DNA: TGTGCCAGCAGCTTAGCAATTTCGGGGGCCGGGGAGCTGTTTTTT

D gene: NA
CDR3 length: 14
clone size: NA
J gene: TRBJ2-3
V gene: TRBV5-4
CDR3 protein: CASSLVGRTDTQYF
CDR3 DNA: TGTGCCAGCAGCTTGGTTGGGCGCACAGATACGCAGTATTTT

D gene: NA
CDR3 length: 15
clone size: NA
J gene: TRBJ2-5
V gene: TRBV5-4
CDR3 protein: CASSFGRGAQETQYF
CDR3 DNA: TGTGCCAGCAGCTTTGGTCGGGGGGCACAAGAGACCCAGTACTTC

D gene: TRBD1
CDR3 length: 13
clone size: NA
J gene: TRBJ2-7
V gene: TRBV6-5
CDR3 protein: CASSRRTGYEQYF
CDR3 DNA: TGTGCCAGCAGCCGACGGACAGGCTACGAGCAGTACTTC

D gene: NA
CDR3 length: 14
clone size: NA
J gene: TRBJ2-7
V gene: TRBV7-2
CDR3 protein: CASALSPSSYEQYF
CDR3 DNA: TGTGCCAGCGCTCTATCCCCCTCGTCCTACGAGCAGTACTTC

D gene: NA
CDR3 length: 15
clone size: NA
J gene: TRBJ1-1
V gene: TRBV27
CDR3 protein: CASSLYDRTASEAFF
CDR3 DNA: TGTGCCAGCAGTTTATATGACAGGACAGCTTCCGAAGCTTTCTTT

D gene: NA
CDR3 length: 12
clone size: NA
J gene: TRBJ1-2
V gene: TRBV11-1
CDR3 protein: CASSLINYGYTF
CDR3 DNA: TGTGCCAGCAGCCTAATTAACTATGGCTACACCTTC

D gene: TRBD2
CDR3 length: 15
clone size: NA
J gene: TRBJ2-3
V gene: TRBV4-1
CDR3 protein: CASSPSGRAGDTQYF
CDR3 DNA: TGCGCCAGCAGCCCTAGCGGGAGGGCCGGAGATACGCAGTATTTT

D gene: TRBD1
CDR3 length: 13
clone size: NA
J gene: TRBJ2-5
V gene: TRBV6-1
CDR3 protein: CASSGQEQETQYF
CDR3 DNA: TGTGCCAGCAGCGGACAGGAGCAAGAGACCCAGTACTTC

D gene: TRBD1
CDR3 length: 14
clone size: once
J gene: TRBJ1-2
V gene: TRBV5-1
CDR3 protein: CASSTGTANYGYTF
CDR3 DNA: TGCGCCAGCAGCACCGGGACAGCTAACTATGGCTACACCTTC

D gene: NA
CDR3 length: 14
clone size: NA
J gene: TRBJ1-5
V gene: TRBV30
CDR3 protein: CAWTTSGVGQPQHF
CDR3 DNA: TGTGCCTGGACTACGTCAGGGGTCGGCCAGCCCCAGCATTTT

D gene: TRBD2
CDR3 length: 15
clone size: medium-sized
J gene: TRBJ2-1
V gene: TRBV4-1
CDR3 protein: CASSHSGLAEPALVF
CDR3 DNA: TGCGCCAGCAGCCACTCGGGACTAGCGGAACCTGCTCTGGTCTTC

D gene: TRBD2
CDR3 length: 15
clone size: NA
J gene: TRBJ2-7
V gene: TRBV5-6
CDR3 protein: CASSPGGTMTYEQYF
CDR3 DNA: TGTGCCAGCAGCCCCGGCGGGACTATGACCTACGAGCAGTACTTC

D gene: NA
CDR3 length: 12
clone size: NA
J gene: TRBJ1-2
V gene: TRBV6-1
CDR3 protein: CASSEPPNGYTF
CDR3 DNA: TGTGCCAGCAGTGAACCCCCCAATGGCTACACCTTC

D gene: TRBD2
CDR3 length: 13
clone size: NA
J gene: TRBJ2-7
V gene: TRBV30
CDR3 protein: CAWSIAGAIEQYF
CDR3 DNA: TGTGCCTGGAGTATAGCGGGGGCCATAGAGCAGTACTTC

D gene: TRBD2
CDR3 length: 13
clone size: NA
J gene: TRBJ2-7
V gene: TRBV29-1
CDR3 protein: CSVERLAGDEQYF
CDR3 DNA: TGCAGCGTTGAGAGGCTAGCGGGAGACGAGCAGTACTTC

D gene: NA
CDR3 length: 15
clone size: NA
J gene: TRBJ2-2
V gene: TRBV5-1
CDR3 protein: CASSFPGDLTGELFF
CDR3 DNA: TGCGCCAGCAGCTTCCCAGGGGACCTCACCGGGGAGCTGTTTTTT

D gene: TRBD2
CDR3 length: 16
clone size: NA
J gene: TRBJ2-3
V gene: TRBV29-1
CDR3 protein: CSVEILSGGLADTQYF
CDR3 DNA: TGCAGCGTTGAAATTCTAAGCGGGGGGTTGGCAGATACGCAGTATTTT

D gene: NA
CDR3 length: 13
clone size: NA
J gene: TRBJ2-7
V gene: TRBV10-2
CDR3 protein: CASSEFERYEQYF
CDR3 DNA: TGCGCCAGCAGTGAGTTTGAGAGGTACGAGCAGTACTTC

D gene: NA
CDR3 length: 13
clone size: once
J gene: TRBJ2-7
V gene: TRBV28
CDR3 protein: CASSLLAEYEQYF
CDR3 DNA: TGTGCCAGCAGTTTATTAGCAGAATACGAGCAGTACTTC

D gene: NA
CDR3 length: 12
clone size: NA
J gene: TRBJ2-7
V gene: TRBV28
CDR3 protein: CASSLSSYEQYF
CDR3 DNA: TGTGCCAGCAGTTTATCTTCCTACGAGCAGTACTTC

D gene: TRBD2
CDR3 length: 14
clone size: NA
J gene: TRBJ2-3
V gene: TRBV10-3
CDR3 protein: CAITSGGRTDTQYF
CDR3 DNA: TGTGCCATCACTAGCGGGGGGCGCACAGATACGCAGTATTTT